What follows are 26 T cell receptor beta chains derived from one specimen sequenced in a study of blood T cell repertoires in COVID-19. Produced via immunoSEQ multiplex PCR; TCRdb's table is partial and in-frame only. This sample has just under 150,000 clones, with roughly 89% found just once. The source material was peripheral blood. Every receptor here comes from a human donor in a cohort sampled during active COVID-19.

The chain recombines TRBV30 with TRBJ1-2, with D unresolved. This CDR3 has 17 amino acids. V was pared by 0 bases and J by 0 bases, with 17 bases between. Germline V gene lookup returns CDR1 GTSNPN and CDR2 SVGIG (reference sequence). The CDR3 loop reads CAWSVYLGQLANYGYTF. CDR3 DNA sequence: TGTGCCTGGAGTGTATATCTCGGCCAACTAGCTAACTATGGCTACACCTTC.

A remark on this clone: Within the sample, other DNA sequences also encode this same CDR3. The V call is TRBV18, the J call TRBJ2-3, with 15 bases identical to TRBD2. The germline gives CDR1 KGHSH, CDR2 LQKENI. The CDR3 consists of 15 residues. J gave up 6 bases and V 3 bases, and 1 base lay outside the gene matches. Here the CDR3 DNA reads TGTGCCAGCTCACCTGGACTAGCGGGGGGGGATACGCAGTATTTT. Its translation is CASSPGLAGGDTQYF.

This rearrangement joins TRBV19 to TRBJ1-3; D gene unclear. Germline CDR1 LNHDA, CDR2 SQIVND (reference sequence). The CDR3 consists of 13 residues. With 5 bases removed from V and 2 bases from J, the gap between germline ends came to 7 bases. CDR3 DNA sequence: TGTGCCAGTAGTCTAGCGGCTGGAAACACCATATATTTT. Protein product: CASSLAAGNTIYF.

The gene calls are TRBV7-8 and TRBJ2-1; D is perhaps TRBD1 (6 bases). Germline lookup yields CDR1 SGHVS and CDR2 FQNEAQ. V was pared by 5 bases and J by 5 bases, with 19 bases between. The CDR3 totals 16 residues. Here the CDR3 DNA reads TGTGCCAGCAGCCCCCGGTCGACAGGACGGAACAATGAGCAGTTCTTC. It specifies CASSPRSTGRNNEQFF.

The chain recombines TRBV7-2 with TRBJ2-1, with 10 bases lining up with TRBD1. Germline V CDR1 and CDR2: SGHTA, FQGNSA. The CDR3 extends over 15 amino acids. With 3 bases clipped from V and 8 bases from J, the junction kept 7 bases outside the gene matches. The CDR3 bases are TGTGCCAGCAGCTTGGGGACAGGGGCCGGGGATGAGCAGTTCTTC. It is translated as CASSLGTGAGDEQFF.

Written as DNA, the CDR3 is TGTGCCAGCAGCCTTGACAGGGGGATGTCGGACGAGCAGTACTTC. It specifies CASSLDRGMSDEQYF. The chain employs TRBV7-2 and TRBJ2-7, with TRBD1 identical over 9 bases. Germline V gives CDR1 SGHTA, CDR2 FQGNSA. Trimming took 5 bases from V and 5 from J; bases not matched to a gene: 10. CDR3 length: 15 residues.

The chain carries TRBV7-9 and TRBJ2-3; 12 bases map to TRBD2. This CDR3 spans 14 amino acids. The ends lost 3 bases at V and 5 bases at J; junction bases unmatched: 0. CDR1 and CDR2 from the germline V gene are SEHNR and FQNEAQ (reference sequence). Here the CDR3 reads CASSLGLAGDTQYF. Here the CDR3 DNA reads TGTGCCAGCAGCTTGGGACTAGCGGGAGATACGCAGTATTTT.

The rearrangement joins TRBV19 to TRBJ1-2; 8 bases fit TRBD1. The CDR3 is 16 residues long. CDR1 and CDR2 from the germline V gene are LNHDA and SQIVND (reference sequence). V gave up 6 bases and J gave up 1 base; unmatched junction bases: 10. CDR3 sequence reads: CASRNRQGRDNYGYTF. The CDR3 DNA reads TGTGCCAGTAGGAATCGACAGGGGCGCGATAACTATGGCTACACCTTC.

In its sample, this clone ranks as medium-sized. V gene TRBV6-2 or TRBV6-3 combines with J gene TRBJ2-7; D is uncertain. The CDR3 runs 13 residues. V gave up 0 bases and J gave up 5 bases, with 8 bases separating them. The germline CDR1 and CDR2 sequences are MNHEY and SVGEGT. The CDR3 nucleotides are TGTGCCAGCAGTTACTCTCTAGTCCACGAGCAGTACTTC. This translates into CASSYSLVHEQYF.

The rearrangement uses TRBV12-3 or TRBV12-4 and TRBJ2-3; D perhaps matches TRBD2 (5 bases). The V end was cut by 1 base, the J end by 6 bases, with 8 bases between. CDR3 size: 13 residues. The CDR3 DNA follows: TGTGCCAGCAGTTTAGATAGGGAGGATACGCAGTATTTT. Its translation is CASSLDREDTQYF.

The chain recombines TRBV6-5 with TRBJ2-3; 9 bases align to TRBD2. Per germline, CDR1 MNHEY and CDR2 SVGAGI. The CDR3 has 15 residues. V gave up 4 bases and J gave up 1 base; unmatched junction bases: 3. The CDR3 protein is CASSSPSGGTDTQYF. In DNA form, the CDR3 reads TGTGCCAGCAGTTCACCTAGCGGGGGCACAGATACGCAGTATTTT.

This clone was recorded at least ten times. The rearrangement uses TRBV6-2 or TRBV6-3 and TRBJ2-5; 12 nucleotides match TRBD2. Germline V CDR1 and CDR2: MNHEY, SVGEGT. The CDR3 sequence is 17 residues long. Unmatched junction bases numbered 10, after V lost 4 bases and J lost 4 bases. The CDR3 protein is CASSLRPSGGASETQYF. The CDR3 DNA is TGTGCCAGCAGTTTACGACCTAGCGGGGGGGCATCAGAGACCCAGTACTTC.

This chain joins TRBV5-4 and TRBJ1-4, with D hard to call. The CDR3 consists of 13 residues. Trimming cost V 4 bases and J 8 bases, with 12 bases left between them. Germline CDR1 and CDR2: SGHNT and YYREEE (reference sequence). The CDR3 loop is CASSPVGGEKLFF. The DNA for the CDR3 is TGTGCCAGCAGCCCCGTGGGAGGCGAAAAACTGTTTTTT.

For the CDR3, the DNA is TGCGCCAGCAGCCGCGGAGTAGGGGACAGGGAGTATCACTATGGCTACACCTTC. Translation gives CASSRGVGDREYHYGYTF. The V and J genes are TRBV4-3 and TRBJ1-2; 9 bases match TRBD1. Germline lookup yields CDR1 LGHNA and CDR2 YSLEER. The CDR3 covers 18 residues. V was clipped by 4 bases and J by 3 bases; unmatched bases: 15.

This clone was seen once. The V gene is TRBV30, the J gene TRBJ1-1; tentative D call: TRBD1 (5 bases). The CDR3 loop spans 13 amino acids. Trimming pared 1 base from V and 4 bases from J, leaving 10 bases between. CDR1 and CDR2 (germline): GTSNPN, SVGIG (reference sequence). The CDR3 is CAWSAGRGTEAFF. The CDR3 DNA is TGTGCCTGGAGTGCAGGGCGGGGCACTGAAGCTTTCTTT.

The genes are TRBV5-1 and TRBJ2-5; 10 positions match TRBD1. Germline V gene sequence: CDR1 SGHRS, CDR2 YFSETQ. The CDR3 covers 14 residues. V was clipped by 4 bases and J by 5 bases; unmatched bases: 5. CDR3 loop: CASSTTGGKETQYF. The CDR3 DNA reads TGCGCCAGCAGCACGACAGGGGGCAAGGAGACCCAGTACTTC.

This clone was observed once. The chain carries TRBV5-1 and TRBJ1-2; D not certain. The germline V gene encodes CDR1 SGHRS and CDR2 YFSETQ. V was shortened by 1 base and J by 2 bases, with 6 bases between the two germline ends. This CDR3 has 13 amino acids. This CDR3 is CASSLIENYGYTF. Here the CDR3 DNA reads TGCGCCAGCAGCTTGATAGAGAACTATGGCTACACCTTC.

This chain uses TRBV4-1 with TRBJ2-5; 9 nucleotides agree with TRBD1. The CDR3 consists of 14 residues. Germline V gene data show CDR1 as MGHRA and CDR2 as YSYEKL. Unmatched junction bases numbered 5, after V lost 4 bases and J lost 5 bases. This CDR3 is CASSPGTGRETQYF. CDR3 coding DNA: TGCGCCAGCAGCCCGGGGACAGGGCGGGAGACCCAGTACTTC.

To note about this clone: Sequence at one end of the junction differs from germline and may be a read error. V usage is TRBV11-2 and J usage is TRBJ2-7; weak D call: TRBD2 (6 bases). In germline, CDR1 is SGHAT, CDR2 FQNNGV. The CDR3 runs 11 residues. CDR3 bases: TGTGCCAGCAGCTACGGGACTGGGAAGAACTTC. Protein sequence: CASSYGTGKNF.

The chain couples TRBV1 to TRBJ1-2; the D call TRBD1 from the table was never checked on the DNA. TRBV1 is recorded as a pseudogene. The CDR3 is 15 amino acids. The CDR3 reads CTSSRDRGQDYGYTF. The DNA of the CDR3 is TGCACCAGCAGCCGCGACAGGGGGCAAGACTATGGCTACACCTTC.

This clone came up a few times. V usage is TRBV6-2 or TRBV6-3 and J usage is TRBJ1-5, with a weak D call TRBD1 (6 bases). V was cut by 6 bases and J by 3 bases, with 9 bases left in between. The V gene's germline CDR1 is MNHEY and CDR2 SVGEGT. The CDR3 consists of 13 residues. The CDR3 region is CASSRDTNQPQHF. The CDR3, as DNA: TGTGCCAGCAGCAGGGACACCAATCAGCCCCAGCATTTT.

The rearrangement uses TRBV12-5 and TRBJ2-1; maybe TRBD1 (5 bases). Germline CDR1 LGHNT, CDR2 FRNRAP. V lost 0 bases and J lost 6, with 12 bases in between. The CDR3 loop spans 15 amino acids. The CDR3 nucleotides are TGTGCTAGTGGTTTGGTACCGAGACAGCGCAATGAGCAGTTCTTC. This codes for CASGLVPRQRNEQFF.

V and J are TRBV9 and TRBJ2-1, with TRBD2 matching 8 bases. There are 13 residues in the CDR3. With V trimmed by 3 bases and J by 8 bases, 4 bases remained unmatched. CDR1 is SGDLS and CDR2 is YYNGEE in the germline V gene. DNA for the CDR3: TGTGCCAGCAGCGGAGGACTAGCACATGAGCAGTTCTTC. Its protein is CASSGGLAHEQFF.

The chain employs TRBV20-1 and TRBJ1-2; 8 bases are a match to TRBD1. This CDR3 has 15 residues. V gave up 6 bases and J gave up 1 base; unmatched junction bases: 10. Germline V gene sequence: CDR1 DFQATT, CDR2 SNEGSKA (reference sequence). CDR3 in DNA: TGCAGTGCAAGTCCTACAGGGGGTTTTAACTATGGCTACACCTTC. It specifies CSASPTGGFNYGYTF.

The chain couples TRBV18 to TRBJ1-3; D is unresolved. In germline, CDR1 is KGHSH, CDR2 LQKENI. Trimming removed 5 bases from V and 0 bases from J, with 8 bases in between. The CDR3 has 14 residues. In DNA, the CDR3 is TGTGCCAGCTCAGGGCTGACCTCTGGAAACACCATATATTTT. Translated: CASSGLTSGNTIYF.

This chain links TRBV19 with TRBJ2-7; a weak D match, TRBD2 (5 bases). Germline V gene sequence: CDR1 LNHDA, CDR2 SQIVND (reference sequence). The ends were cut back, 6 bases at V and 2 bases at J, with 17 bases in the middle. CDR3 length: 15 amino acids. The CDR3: CASSSRTGTPYEQYF. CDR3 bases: TGTGCCAGTAGCAGCCGGACGGGAACCCCCTACGAGCAGTACTTC.